This T cell receptor beta chain appears in the sequencing data of a study of blood T cell repertoires in COVID-19. Deletions cut 6 bases from V and 2 bases from J, with 10 bases between. Germline V gene lookup returns CDR1 SQVTM and CDR2 ANQGSEA. This CDR3 comprises 12 residues. The method was immunoSEQ multiplex PCR; TCRdb's version includes in-frame clones alone and lacks a portion of them. The data contain tens of thousands of clones, approximately 88% of them seen just once; the ten biggest clones take up roughly 29%. This clone was observed a single time. Material for sequencing was peripheral blood. The chain has TRBV29-1 and TRBJ1-2; no reliable D call. This receptor was obtained from a woman in her 70s with active COVID-19. In nucleotides, the CDR3 is TGCAGCGTGCCATCACAAAACTATGGCTACACCTTC. Translating it yields CSVPSQNYGYTF.